A selection of T cell receptor beta chains follows, all from one sample in a study of identical twins. TCRdb analysed the 5' RACE reads with MiXCR anew, one entry per CDR3 protein. Among roughly 290,000 distinct CDR3 sequences listed, roughly 8.6% were seen once. The data also belong to a second study, concerning yellow fever vaccine responses in identical twins.

Material: memory (CD45RO+) T cells sorted from blood. The receptors derive from a young woman in good health. The CDR3 runs from the conserved cysteine through the conserved F or W. The order of the fields is J gene, CDR3 length, clone size, V gene, D gene, CDR3 DNA, CDR3 protein. A D gene is named only where the DNA matches it firmly. Some rows mark clone size as missing; the rest say once, few, many or name a class of expanded clone.

>TRBJ2-3|16|many|TRBV6-1|-
TGTGCCAGCAGACCGACCATAGCGGGACAGACAGATACGCAGTATTTT
CASRPTIAGQTDTQYF
>TRBJ2-5|14|many|TRBV4-2|-
TGTGCCAGCAGCCAAGCTGCAGGGCAAGAGACCCAGTACTTC
CASSQAAGQETQYF
>TRBJ2-3|15|-|TRBV20-1|TRBD2
TGCAGTGCGGAAACCGGGACTAGCGTAACAGATACGCAGTATTTT
CSAETGTSVTDTQYF
>TRBJ2-5|15|many|TRBV7-8|-
TGTGCCAGCAGTCCTGGACTAGGGGGGCAAGAGACCCAGTACTTC
CASSPGLGGQETQYF
>TRBJ2-1|15|few|TRBV6-1|TRBD2
TGTGCCAGCAGTGCACTAGCGGGGGGGCGCGATGAGCAGTTCTTC
CASSALAGGRDEQFF
>TRBJ2-1|16|many|TRBV29-1|TRBD1
TGCAGCGTTGAAGAGAACCGACCGGGACAGCCTTTCGGGCAGTTCTTC
CSVEENRPGQPFGQFF
>TRBJ1-2|14|few|TRBV5-1|-
TGCGCCAGCAGCTTGGACAGCACTAACTATGGCTACACCTTC
CASSLDSTNYGYTF
>TRBJ1-1|16|few|TRBV5-5|-
TGTGCCAGCAGCTTGGGATTGGGGCTTATGAACACTGAAGCTTTCTTT
CASSLGLGLMNTEAFF
>TRBJ2-2|14|-|TRBV18|-
TGTGCCAGCTCACCCTCCGTCCTCACCGGGGAGCTGTTTTTT
CASSPSVLTGELFF
>TRBJ2-3|16|few|TRBV20-1|TRBD2
TGCAGTGCTAGAGACAGCAGCGGGGGGGTGGCAGATACGCAGTATTTT
CSARDSSGGVADTQYF
>TRBJ2-2|17|-|TRBV12-5|TRBD1
TGTGCTAGTGGTTTGGTACGGGACAGTTCGAACACCGGGGAGCTGTTTTTT
CASGLVRDSSNTGELFF
>TRBJ1-1|13|many|TRBV11-2|-
TGTGCCAGCAGCACACAGAGAAACACTGAAGCTTTCTTT
CASSTQRNTEAFF
>TRBJ2-7|14|-|TRBV12-3/TRBV12-4|-
TGTGCCAGCAGTCCTACATCATCGACCTACGAGCAGTACTTC
CASSPTSSTYEQYF
>TRBJ2-4|15|many|TRBV28|TRBD1
TGTGCCAGCAGACAAACAGGGGGCCGGGGTTACATTCAGTACTTC
CASRQTGGRGYIQYF
>TRBJ2-7|13|-|TRBV4-2|-
TGTGCCAGCAGCCAAGATGGGCAGACCGAGCAGTACTTC
CASSQDGQTEQYF
>TRBJ2-7|15|few|TRBV28|TRBD2
TGTGCCAGCAGTCTCCTGACTAGCGGGAGATACGAGCAGTACTTC
CASSLLTSGRYEQYF
>TRBJ1-2|15|many|TRBV5-6|-
TGTGCCAGCAGCTTGCTACAGGGTCAATCCTATGGCTACACCTTC
CASSLLQGQSYGYTF
>TRBJ2-3|15|many|TRBV6-4|TRBD1
TGTGCCAGCAGTATTGGACAGGGGAGCACAGATACGCAGTATTTT
CASSIGQGSTDTQYF
>TRBJ1-3|15|many|TRBV5-1|-
TGCGCCAGCAGCTCGGAAGGGACCTCTGGAAACACCATATATTTT
CASSSEGTSGNTIYF
>TRBJ2-7|15|few|TRBV6-2/TRBV6-3|-
TGTGCCAGCAGTTTGGGATCCGCGTCCCATTACGAGCAGTACTTC
CASSLGSASHYEQYF
>TRBJ2-1|14|few|TRBV10-3|-
TGTGCCATCAGACTGACAGGTAACTACAATGAGCAGTTCTTC
CAIRLTGNYNEQFF
>TRBJ1-6|17|few|TRBV14|-
TGTGCCAGCAGCCAAGGCCTGACTCTCTCCTATAATTCACCCCTCCACTTT
CASSQGLTLSYNSPLHF
>TRBJ2-4|16|few|TRBV20-1|TRBD1
TGCAGTGCTAGAGATTCCGGGACAGGGTCGAAAAACATTCAGTACTTC
CSARDSGTGSKNIQYF
>TRBJ2-3|14|many|TRBV29-1|TRBD1
TGCAGCGCTCGCGGACAGGGGGGGGCAGATACGCAGTATTTT
CSARGQGGADTQYF
>TRBJ2-2|14|few|TRBV6-1|-
TGTGCCAGCAGCAGCGGGACACTCACCGGGGAGCTGTTTTTT
CASSSGTLTGELFF
>TRBJ1-4|16|few|TRBV25-1|-
TGTGCCAGCAGGAGTGAACCGGGCGCCGAGGGAGGAAAACTGTTTTTT
CASRSEPGAEGGKLFF
>TRBJ2-2|18|few|TRBV3-1|TRBD2
TGTGCCAGCAGCGCCCGGACTAGCGGGAGGGCCACCACCGGGGAGCTGTTTTTT
CASSARTSGRATTGELFF
>TRBJ2-3|17|many|TRBV6-1|-
TGTGCCAGCGGTAATGCCCCAGGACAGTTTAGCACAGATACGCAGTATTTT
CASGNAPGQFSTDTQYF
>TRBJ2-2|14|few|TRBV2|-
TGTGCCAGCAGTGAACAGGGTGTAGTTGGGGAGCTGTTTTTT
CASSEQGVVGELFF
>TRBJ2-1|14|few|TRBV29-1|TRBD1
TGCAGCGTCCACCTAGGAACAGGGGTAAATGAGCAGTTCTTC
CSVHLGTGVNEQFF
>TRBJ2-5|15|-|TRBV10-3|TRBD2
TGTGCCATCAGTGATAGCGGGGGGGCAGTGGAGACCCAGTACTTC
CAISDSGGAVETQYF
>TRBJ1-1|13|few|TRBV7-9|-
TGTGCCAGCAGCCTATACTCTAGCACTGAAGCTTTCTTT
CASSLYSSTEAFF
>TRBJ1-2|12|few|TRBV20-1|-
TGCAGTGCTAGAGGGGGGTTCCTTGGCTACACCTTC
CSARGGFLGYTF
>TRBJ2-2|16|many|TRBV3-1|-
TGTGCCAGCAGCCAAACGGGTGGTAGGAACACCGGGGAGCTGTTTTTT
CASSQTGGRNTGELFF
>TRBJ2-7|13|-|TRBV15|-
TGTGCCACCAGCATCGGACTCGATAGGGTGCAGTACTTC
CATSIGLDRVQYF
>TRBJ2-3|15|-|TRBV2|-
TGTGCCAGCACTAGAACTTTTACAGACACAGATACGCAGTATTTT
CASTRTFTDTDTQYF
>TRBJ1-1|12|few|TRBV29-1|-
TGCAGCGTTGAAGATGGGAGGCCTGAAGCTTTCTTT
CSVEDGRPEAFF
>TRBJ2-3|13|few|TRBV5-1|-
TGCGCCAGTAAACGGGACACCACAGATACGCAGTATTTT
CASKRDTTDTQYF
>TRBJ1-6|12|few|TRBV7-9|-
TGTGCCAGCAGCTTAGATGCGGGTCCCCTCCACTTT
CASSLDAGPLHF
>TRBJ1-5|14|-|TRBV12-3/TRBV12-4|-
TGTGCCAGCAGTTTTGGGCGGGGGGATCAGCCCCAGCATTTT
CASSFGRGDQPQHF
>TRBJ1-1|15|few|TRBV4-1|-
TGCGCCAGCAGCCAAGAGGGCGGGGCGAACACTGAAGCTTTCTTT
CASSQEGGANTEAFF
>TRBJ2-1|14|-|TRBV11-2|-
TGTGCCAGCAGCTGGACGGCGGAATACAATGAGCAGTTCTTC
CASSWTAEYNEQFF
>TRBJ1-1|14|few|TRBV19|TRBD1
TGTGCCAGTACCCCACAGGGGTCCGGAACTGAAGCTTTCTTT
CASTPQGSGTEAFF
>TRBJ1-5|13|many|TRBV12-3/TRBV12-4|-
TGTGCCAGCAGTTTAGCCCAAAATCAGCCCCAGCATTTT
CASSLAQNQPQHF
>TRBJ2-3|14|few|TRBV28|-
TGTGCCAGCAGTTTATTGCGCCGCTTTTTTAGGCAGTATTTT
CASSLLRRFFRQYF
>TRBJ2-7|13|many|TRBV5-1|-
TGCGCCAGCAGCTCCTCAGTGGGATACGAGCAGTACTTC
CASSSSVGYEQYF
>TRBJ2-1|13|-|TRBV2|-
TGTGCCACCCAGGGTCCCCTCCACAATGAGCAGTTCTTC
CATQGPLHNEQFF
>TRBJ2-2|15|few|TRBV10-3|-
TGTGCCATCAGCGCGAACAGGGAGAACACCGGGGAGCTGTTTTTT
CAISANRENTGELFF
>TRBJ2-5|14|many|TRBV7-8|-
TGTGCCAGCAGCTCAGGGGACTCCCAAGAGACCCAGTACTTC
CASSSGDSQETQYF
>TRBJ1-5|13|-|TRBV6-2/TRBV6-3|TRBD1
TGTGCCAGCAGTTACAGGGGGCATCAGCCCCAGCATTTT
CASSYRGHQPQHF